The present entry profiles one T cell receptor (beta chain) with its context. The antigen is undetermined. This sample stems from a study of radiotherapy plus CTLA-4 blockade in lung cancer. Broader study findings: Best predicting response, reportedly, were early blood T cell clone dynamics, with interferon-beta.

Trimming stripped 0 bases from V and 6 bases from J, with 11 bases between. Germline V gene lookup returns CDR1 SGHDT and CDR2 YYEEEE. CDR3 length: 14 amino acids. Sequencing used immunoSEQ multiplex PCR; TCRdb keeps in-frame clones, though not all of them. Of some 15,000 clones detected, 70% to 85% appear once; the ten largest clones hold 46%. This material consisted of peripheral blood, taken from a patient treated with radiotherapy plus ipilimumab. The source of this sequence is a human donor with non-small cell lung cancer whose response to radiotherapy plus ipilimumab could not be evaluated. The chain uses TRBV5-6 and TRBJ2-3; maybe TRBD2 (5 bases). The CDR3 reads CASSLAGSGDTQYF. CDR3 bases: TGTGCCAGCAGCTTGGCGGGGTCTGGCGATACGCAGTATTTT.